The sequence of this TCR beta chain was determined in a study of radiation and T cells in renal cell carcinoma. Produced via immunoSEQ multiplex PCR; TCRdb's table is partial and in-frame only. This sample has roughly 150,000 clones; roughly nine tenths occur once, and the top ten carry 4.1%. On this clone: Its specificity is unknown.

The V end was cut by 0 bases, the J end by 2 bases, with 17 bases between. Per germline, CDR1 SGHDN and CDR2 FVKESK. The CDR3 spans 19 residues. Sample time point: baseline pretreatment blood. Treatment described: 15 Gy SBRT to primary tumor, nephrectomy 4 weeks later. Blood was sampled at baseline, 2 weeks and 4 weeks after SBRT. The patient's renal cell carcinoma had clear cell pathology. Study results and caveats: Pretreatment tumor biopsies were lacking, so baseline clonotypes are unknown. From baseline, blood top tumor clonotypes peaked at 2 weeks post-radiation.

The receptor was derived from a woman in her 70s with renal cell carcinoma. The chain employs TRBV14 and TRBJ2-6, with D possibly being TRBD2 (6 bases). The sequences come from blood, collected from a patient whose treatment included radiotherapy and nephrectomy. The CDR3 nucleotides are TGTGCCAGCAGCCAAGATGGGAGACTAGACCGGGCTGGGGCCAACGTCCTGACTTTC. Protein product: CASSQDGRLDRAGANVLTF.